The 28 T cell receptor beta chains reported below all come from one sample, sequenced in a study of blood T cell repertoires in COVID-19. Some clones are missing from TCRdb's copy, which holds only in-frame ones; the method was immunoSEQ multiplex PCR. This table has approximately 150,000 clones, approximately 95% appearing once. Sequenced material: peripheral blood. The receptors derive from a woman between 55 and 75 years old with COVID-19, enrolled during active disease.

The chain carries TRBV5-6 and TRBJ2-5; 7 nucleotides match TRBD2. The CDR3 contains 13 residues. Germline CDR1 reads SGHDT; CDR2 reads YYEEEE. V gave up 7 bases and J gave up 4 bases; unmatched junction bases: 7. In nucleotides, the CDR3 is TGTGCCAGCTCGAAGCGGGGAATAGAGACCCAGTACTTC. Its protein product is CASSKRGIETQYF.

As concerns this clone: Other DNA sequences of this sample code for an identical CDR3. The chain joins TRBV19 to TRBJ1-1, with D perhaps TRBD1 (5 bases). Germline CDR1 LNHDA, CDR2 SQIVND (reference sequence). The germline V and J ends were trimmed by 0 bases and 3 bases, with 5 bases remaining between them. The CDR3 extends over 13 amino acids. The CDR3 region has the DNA TGTGCCAGTAGTATAGACAGGGACACTGAAGCTTTCTTT. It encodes CASSIDRDTEAFF.

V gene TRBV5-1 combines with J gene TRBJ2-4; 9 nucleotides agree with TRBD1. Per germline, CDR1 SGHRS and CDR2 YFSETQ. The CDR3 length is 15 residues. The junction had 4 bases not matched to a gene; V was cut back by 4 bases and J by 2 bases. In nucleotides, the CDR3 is TGCGCCAGCAGCCTCGGACAGGGGTCCAAAAACATTCAGTACTTC. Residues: CASSLGQGSKNIQYF.

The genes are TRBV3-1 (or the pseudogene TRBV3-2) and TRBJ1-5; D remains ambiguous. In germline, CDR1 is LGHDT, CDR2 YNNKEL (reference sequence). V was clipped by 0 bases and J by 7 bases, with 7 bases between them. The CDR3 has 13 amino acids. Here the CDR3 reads CASSQEGGQPQHF. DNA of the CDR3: TGTGCCAGCAGCCAAGAGGGCGGGCAGCCCCAGCATTTT.

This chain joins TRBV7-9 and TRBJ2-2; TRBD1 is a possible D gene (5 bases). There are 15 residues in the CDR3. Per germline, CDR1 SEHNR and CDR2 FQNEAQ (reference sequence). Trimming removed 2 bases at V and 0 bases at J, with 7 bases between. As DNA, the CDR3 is TGTGCCAGCAGCTTAACAGGATCGAACACCGGGGAGCTGTTTTTT. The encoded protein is CASSLTGSNTGELFF.

The CDR3 nucleotides are TGTGCCAGCTCACCACCCGAGAGTAGCACTGAAGCTTTCTTT. This codes for CASSPPESSTEAFF. The J gene is TRBJ1-1, the V gene TRBV18; D ambiguous. The germline V gene encodes CDR1 KGHSH and CDR2 LQKENI. V was trimmed by 0 bases and J by 4 bases, leaving 9 bases between them. The CDR3 runs 14 residues.

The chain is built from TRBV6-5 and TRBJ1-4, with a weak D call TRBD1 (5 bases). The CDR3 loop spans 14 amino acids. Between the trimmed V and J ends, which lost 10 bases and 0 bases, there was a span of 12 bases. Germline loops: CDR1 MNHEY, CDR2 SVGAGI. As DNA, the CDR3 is TGTGCCACCTCCGGGGGTTCAACTAATGAAAAACTGTTTTTT. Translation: CATSGGSTNEKLFF.

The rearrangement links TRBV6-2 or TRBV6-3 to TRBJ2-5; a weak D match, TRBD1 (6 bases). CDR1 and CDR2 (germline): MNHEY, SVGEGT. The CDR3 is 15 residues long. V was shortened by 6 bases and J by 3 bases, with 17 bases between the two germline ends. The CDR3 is CASSDSGHRKETQYF. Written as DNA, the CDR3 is TGTGCCAGCAGCGACTCGGGACACCGGAAAGAGACCCAGTACTTC.

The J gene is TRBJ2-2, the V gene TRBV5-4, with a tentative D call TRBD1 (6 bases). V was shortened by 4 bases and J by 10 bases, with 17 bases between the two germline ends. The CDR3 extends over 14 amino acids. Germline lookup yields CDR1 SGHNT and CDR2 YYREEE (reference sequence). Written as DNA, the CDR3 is TGTGCCAGCAGCCCTCAGGGGCCGCGTGTGGAGCTGTTTTTT. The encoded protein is CASSPQGPRVELFF.

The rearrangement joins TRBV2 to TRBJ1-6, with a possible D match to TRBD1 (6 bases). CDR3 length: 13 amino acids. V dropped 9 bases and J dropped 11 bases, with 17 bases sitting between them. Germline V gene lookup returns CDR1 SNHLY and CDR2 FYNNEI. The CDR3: CASGQFGIPPLHF. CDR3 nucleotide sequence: TGTGCCAGTGGACAGTTCGGTATACCACCCCTCCACTTT.

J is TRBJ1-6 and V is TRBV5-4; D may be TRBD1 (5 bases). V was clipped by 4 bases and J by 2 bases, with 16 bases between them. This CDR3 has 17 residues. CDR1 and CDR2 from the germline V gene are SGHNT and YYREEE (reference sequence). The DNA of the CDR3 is TGTGCCAGCAGCCCAGATGCAGGGACTACCTATAATTCACCCCTCCACTTT. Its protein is CASSPDAGTTYNSPLHF.

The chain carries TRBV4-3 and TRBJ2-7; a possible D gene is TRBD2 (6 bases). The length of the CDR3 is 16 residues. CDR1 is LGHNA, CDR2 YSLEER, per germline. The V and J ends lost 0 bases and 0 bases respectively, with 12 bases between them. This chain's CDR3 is CASSQDRRGGSYEQYF. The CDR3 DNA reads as TGCGCCAGCAGCCAAGATAGGAGGGGAGGCTCCTACGAGCAGTACTTC.

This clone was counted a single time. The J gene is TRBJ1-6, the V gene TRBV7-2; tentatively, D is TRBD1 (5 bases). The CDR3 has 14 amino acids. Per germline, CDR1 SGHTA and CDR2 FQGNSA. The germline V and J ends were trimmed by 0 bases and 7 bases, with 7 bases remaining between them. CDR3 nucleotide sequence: TGTGCCAGCAGCTTAGCAGGGGCAAATTCACCCCTCCACTTT. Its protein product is CASSLAGANSPLHF.

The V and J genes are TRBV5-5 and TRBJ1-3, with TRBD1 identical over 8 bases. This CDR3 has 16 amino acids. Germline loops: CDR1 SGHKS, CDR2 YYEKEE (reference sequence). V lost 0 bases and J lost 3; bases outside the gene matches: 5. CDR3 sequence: CASSLGTGRIGNTIYF. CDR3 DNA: TGTGCCAGCAGCTTGGGGACAGGGCGAATTGGAAACACCATATATTTT.

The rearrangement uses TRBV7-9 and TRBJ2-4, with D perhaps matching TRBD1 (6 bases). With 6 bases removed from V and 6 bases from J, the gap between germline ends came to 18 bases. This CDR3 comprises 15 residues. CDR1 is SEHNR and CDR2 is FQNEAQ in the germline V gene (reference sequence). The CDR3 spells CASSPGERGRNIQYF. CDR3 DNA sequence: TGTGCCAGCAGTCCCGGTGAGAGGGGGAGAAACATTCAGTACTTC.

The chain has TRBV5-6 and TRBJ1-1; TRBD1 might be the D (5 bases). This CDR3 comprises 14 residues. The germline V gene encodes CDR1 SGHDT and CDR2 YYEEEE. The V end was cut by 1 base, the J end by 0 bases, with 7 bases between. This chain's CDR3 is CASSLQGMNTEAFF. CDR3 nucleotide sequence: TGTGCCAGCAGCTTGCAGGGCATGAACACTGAAGCTTTCTTT.

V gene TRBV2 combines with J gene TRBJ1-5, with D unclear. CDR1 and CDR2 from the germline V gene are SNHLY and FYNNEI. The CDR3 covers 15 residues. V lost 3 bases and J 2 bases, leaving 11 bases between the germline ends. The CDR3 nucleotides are TGTGCCAGCAGTGAGGAGGTATCGGGCAATCAGCCCCAGCATTTT. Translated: CASSEEVSGNQPQHF.

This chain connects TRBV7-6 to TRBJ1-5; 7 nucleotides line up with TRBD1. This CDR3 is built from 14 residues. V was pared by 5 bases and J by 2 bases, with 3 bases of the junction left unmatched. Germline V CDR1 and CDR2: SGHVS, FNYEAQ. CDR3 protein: CASSPDRGNQPQHF. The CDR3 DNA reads TGTGCCAGCAGCCCCGACAGGGGCAATCAGCCCCAGCATTTT.

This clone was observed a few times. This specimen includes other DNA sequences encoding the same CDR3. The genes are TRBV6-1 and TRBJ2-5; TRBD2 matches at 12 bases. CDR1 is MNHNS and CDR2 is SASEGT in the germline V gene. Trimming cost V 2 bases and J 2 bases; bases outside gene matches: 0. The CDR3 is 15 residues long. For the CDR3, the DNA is TGTGCCAGCAGTGAACTAGCGGGGGGGCAAGAGACCCAGTACTTC. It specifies CASSELAGGQETQYF.

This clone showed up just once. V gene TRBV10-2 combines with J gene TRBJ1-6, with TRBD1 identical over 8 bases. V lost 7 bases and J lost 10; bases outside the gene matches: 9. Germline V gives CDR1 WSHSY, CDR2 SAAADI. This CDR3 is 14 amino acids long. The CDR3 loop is CASTQDRVRSPLHF. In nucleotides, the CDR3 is TGCGCCAGCACCCAGGACAGGGTCCGATCACCCCTCCACTTT.

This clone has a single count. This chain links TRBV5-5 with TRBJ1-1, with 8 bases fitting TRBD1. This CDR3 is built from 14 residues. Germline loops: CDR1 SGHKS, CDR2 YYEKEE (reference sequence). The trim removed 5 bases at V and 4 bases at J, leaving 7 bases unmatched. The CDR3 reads CASRSTGGGTEAFF. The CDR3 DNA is TGTGCCAGCAGATCAACAGGGGGTGGCACTGAAGCTTTCTTT.

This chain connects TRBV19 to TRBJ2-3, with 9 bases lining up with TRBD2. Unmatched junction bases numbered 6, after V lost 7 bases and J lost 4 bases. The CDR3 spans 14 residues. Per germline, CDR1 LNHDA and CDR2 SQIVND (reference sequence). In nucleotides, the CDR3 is TGTGCCAGTACTCGGCTAGCGGGGTCAGATACGCAGTATTTT. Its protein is CASTRLAGSDTQYF.

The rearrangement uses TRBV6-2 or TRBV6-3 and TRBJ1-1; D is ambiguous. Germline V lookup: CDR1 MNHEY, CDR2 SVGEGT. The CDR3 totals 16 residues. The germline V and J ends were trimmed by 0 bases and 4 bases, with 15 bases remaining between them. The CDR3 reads CASSYSFGVRSTEAFF. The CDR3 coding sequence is TGTGCCAGCAGTTACTCGTTCGGGGTTCGGAGCACTGAAGCTTTCTTT.

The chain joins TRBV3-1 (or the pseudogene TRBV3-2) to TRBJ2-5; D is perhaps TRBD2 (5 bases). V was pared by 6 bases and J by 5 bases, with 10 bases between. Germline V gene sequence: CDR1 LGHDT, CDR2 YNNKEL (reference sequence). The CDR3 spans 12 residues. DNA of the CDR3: TGTGCCAGCAGGGCCCCGGGGGAGACCCAGTACTTC. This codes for CASRAPGETQYF.

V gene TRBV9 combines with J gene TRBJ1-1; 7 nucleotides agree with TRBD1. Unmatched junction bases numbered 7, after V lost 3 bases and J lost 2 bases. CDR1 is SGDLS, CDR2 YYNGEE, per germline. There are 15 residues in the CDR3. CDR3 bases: TGTGCCAGCAGCGGACCCGGACAGGAAAACACTGAAGCTTTCTTT. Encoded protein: CASSGPGQENTEAFF.

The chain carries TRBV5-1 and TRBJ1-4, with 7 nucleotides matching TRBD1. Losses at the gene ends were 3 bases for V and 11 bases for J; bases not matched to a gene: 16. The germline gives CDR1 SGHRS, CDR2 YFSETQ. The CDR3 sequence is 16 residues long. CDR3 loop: CASSYTMTGTANKLFF. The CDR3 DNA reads TGCGCCAGCAGCTATACAATGACCGGGACAGCCAACAAACTGTTTTTT.

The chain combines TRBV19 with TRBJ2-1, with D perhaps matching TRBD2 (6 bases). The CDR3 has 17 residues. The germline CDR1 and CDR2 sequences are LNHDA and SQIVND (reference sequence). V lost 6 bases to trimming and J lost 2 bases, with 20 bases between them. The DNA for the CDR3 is TGTGCCAGTAGAACGAGGTTAGATAGGGAGGCCTACAATGAGCAGTTCTTC. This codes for CASRTRLDREAYNEQFF.

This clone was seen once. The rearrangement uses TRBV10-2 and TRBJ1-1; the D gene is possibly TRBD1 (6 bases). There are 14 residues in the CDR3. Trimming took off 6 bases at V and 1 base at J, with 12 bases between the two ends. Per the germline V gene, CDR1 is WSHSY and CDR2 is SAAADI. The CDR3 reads CASSANRENTEAFF. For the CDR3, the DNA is TGCGCCAGCAGCGCCAACAGGGAGAACACTGAAGCTTTCTTT.